A selection of T cell receptor beta chains follows, all from one sample in a study of T cells after yellow fever vaccination. Each CDR3 protein gets one entry after TCRdb re-called the 5' RACE reads with MiXCR. The data hold approximately 12,000 distinct CDR3 sequences, with 4.9% observed a single time. The sample in question was PBMCs, either bulk or a sorted T-cell subset (CD4+, CD8+, memory, or dextramer-sorted; not recorded which), obtained 45 days after the yellow fever booster vaccination. The source of these receptors is a man aged 25-40 years who received the YFV17D yellow fever vaccine. The CDR3 runs from the conserved cysteine through the conserved F or W. D genes are given only for firm matches. A row's size may be missing; if present it is once, few, many or a size class.

j_call | clone_size | d_call | v_call | cdr3_nt | cdr3_aa
TRBJ2-7 | NA | NA | TRBV6-6 | TGTGCCAGCAGTATAACGACCTACGAGCAGTACTTC | CASSITTYEQYF
TRBJ2-7 | many | TRBD2 | TRBV20-1 | TGCAGTGCTACCTTAGCGGGAGGGGGCGAGCAGTACTTC | CSATLAGGGEQYF
TRBJ1-5 | many | TRBD1 | TRBV20-1 | TGCAGTGCTGGATACAGGGGTCGCAATCAGCCCCAGCATTTT | CSAGYRGRNQPQHF
TRBJ2-7 | NA | NA | TRBV7-6 | TGTGCCAGCAGCTTAGCGCGGGCGGGGCCCTACGAGCAGTACTTC | CASSLARAGPYEQYF
TRBJ2-3 | many | NA | TRBV7-3 | TGTGCCAGCAGCCCCGGGGGCCGCACAGATACGCAGTATTTT | CASSPGGRTDTQYF
TRBJ2-5 | many | NA | TRBV5-1 | TGCGCCAGCAGCCCCTCCTTTGGTCCCAAAGGAGAGACCCAGTACTTC | CASSPSFGPKGETQYF
TRBJ2-3 | many | TRBD1 | TRBV7-6 | TGTGCCAGCAGCACCCTCGGGACAGGGCTAGATACGCAGTATTTT | CASSTLGTGLDTQYF
TRBJ2-3 | many | NA | TRBV28 | TGTGCCAGCGATCAGGCGTACGGCACAGATACGCAGTATTTT | CASDQAYGTDTQYF
TRBJ2-7 | many | NA | TRBV12-5 | TGTGCTAGTGGTAACCCCTACGAGCAGTACTTC | CASGNPYEQYF
TRBJ2-1 | many | NA | TRBV29-1 | TGCAGCGTCCCAACGGGGCCTAATGAGCAGTTCTTC | CSVPTGPNEQFF
TRBJ2-7 | many | TRBD2 | TRBV6-4 | TGTGCCAGCAGTGGACCCGGGACTAGCGGGAGAGGTTTCTCCTACGAGCAGTACTTC | CASSGPGTSGRGFSYEQYF
TRBJ2-7 | many | NA | TRBV27 | TGTGCCAGCAGTCTCACAGGAGAGGGGGAGCAGTACTTC | CASSLTGEGEQYF
TRBJ2-1 | many | NA | TRBV6-2/TRBV6-3 | TGTGCCAGCGCTGCCATAGGGCACAATGAGCAGTTCTTC | CASAAIGHNEQFF
TRBJ2-5 | many | TRBD2 | TRBV5-1 | TGCGCCAGCAGCTTGGGACTAGCCCAAGAGACCCAGTACTTC | CASSLGLAQETQYF
TRBJ2-5 | many | NA | TRBV5-1 | TGCGCCAGCAGCTTGACGGGCCCGGGATCGGGGGAGACCCAGTACTTC | CASSLTGPGSGETQYF
TRBJ2-7 | many | NA | TRBV29-1 | TGCAGCGTTGGGGACGGTGACTACGAGCAGTACTTC | CSVGDGDYEQYF
TRBJ2-7 | many | NA | TRBV20-1 | TGCAGTCCCCGGGACTTCAGCTCCTACGAGCAGTACTTC | CSPRDFSSYEQYF
TRBJ2-2 | many | NA | TRBV5-4 | TGTGCCAGCAGCTTGGGGGCAGGGGCGAACACCGGGGAGCTGTTTTTT | CASSLGAGANTGELFF
TRBJ2-7 | many | TRBD2 | TRBV12-3/TRBV12-4 | TGTGCCAGCAGGGGCGGGCTAGCGGGAAGCATTTACGAGCAGTACTTC | CASRGGLAGSIYEQYF
TRBJ2-3 | many | NA | TRBV10-3 | TGTGCCATCTCAAGGGGGGAAACAGATACGCAGTATTTT | CAISRGETDTQYF
TRBJ1-1 | many | NA | TRBV10-3 | TGTGCCATCAGTGACATGGGGAGGGTTGCCACTGAAGCTTTCTTT | CAISDMGRVATEAFF
TRBJ1-1 | many | NA | TRBV5-6 | TGTGCCAGCAGCGACCTTCGGGACACCACTTGGAACACTGAAGCTTTCTTT | CASSDLRDTTWNTEAFF
TRBJ2-2 | many | TRBD1 | TRBV27 | TGTGCCAGCAGTTCACAGGGGGCCCCCTCTGGGGAGCTGTTTTTT | CASSSQGAPSGELFF
TRBJ1-4 | many | NA | TRBV4-3 | TGCGCCAGCAGCCAAGCATTAGGAAATGAAAAACTGTTTTTT | CASSQALGNEKLFF
TRBJ2-1 | many | NA | TRBV9 | TGTGCCAGCAGCGTTTCAGACAAGTCTGAGCAGTTCTTC | CASSVSDKSEQFF
TRBJ2-1 | many | TRBD2 | TRBV7-9 | TGTGCCAGCAGCTTAGTGGGAGGGCCCGACAATGAGCAGTTCTTC | CASSLVGGPDNEQFF
TRBJ2-7 | many | TRBD2 | TRBV28 | TGTGCCAGCAGTTTACCCAGCGGGAGGCTGTACTTC | CASSLPSGRLYF
TRBJ2-7 | many | NA | TRBV3-1 | TGTGCCAGCAGTCAGCTTGGGGTAGACGAGCAGTACTTC | CASSQLGVDEQYF
TRBJ2-7 | many | NA | TRBV7-2 | TGTGCCAGCAGCCTCCCAAGCTCCTACGAGCAGTACTTC | CASSLPSSYEQYF